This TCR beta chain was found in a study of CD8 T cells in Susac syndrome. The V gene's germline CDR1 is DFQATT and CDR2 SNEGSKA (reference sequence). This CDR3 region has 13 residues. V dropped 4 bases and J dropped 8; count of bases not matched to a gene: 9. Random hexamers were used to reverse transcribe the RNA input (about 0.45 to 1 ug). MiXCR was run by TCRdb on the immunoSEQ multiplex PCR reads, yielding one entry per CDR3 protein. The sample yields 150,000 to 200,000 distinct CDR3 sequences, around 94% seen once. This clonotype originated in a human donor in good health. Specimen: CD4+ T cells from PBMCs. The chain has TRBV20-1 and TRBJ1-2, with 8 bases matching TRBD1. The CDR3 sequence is CSATTQGAGGYTF. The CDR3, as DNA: TGCAGTGCTACTACTCAGGGGGCTGGAGGCTACACCTTC.